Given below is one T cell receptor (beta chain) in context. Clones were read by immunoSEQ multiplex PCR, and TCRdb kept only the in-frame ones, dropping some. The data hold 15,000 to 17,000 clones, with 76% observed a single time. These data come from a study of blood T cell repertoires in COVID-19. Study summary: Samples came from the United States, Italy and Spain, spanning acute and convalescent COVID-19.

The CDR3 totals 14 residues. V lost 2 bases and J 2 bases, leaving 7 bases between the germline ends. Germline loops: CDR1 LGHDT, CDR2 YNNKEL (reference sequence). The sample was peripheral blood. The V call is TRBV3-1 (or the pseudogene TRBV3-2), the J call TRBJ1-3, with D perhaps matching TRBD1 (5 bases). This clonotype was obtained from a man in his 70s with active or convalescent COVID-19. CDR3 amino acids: CASSQQGTGNTIYF. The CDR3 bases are TGTGCCAGCAGCCAACAGGGTACTGGAAACACCATATATTTT.